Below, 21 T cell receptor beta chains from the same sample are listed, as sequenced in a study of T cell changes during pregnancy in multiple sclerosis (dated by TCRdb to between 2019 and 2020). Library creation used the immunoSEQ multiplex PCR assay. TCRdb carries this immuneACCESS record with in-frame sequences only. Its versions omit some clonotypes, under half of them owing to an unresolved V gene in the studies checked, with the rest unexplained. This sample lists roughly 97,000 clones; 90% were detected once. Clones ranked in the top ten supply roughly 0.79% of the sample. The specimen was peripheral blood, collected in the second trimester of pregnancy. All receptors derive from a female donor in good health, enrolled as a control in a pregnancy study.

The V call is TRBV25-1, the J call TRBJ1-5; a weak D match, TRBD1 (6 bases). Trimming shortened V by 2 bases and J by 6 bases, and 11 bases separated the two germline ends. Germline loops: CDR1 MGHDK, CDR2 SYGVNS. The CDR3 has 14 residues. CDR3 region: CASSESGGAQPQHF. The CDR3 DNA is TGTGCCAGCAGTGAAAGCGGGGGGGCTCAGCCCCAGCATTTT.

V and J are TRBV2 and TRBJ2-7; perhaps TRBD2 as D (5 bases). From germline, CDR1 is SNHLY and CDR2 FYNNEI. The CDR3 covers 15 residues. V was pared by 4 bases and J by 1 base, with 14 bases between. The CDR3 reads CASSGSSGYSYEQYF. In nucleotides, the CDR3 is TGTGCCAGCAGTGGTAGCTCGGGGTATTCCTACGAGCAGTACTTC.

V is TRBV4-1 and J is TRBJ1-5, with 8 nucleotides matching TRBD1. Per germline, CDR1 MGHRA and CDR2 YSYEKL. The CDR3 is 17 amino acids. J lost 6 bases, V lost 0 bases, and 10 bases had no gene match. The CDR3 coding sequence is TGCGCCAGCAGCCAAGATCCCGGACAGGGAATAGGTCAGCCCCAGCATTTT. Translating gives CASSQDPGQGIGQPQHF.

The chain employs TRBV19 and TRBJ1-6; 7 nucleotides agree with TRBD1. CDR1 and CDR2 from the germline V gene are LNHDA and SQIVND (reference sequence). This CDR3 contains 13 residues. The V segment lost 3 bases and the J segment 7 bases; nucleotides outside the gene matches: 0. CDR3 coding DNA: TGTGCCAGTAGTATGACAGGGAATTCACCCCTCCACTTT. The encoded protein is CASSMTGNSPLHF.

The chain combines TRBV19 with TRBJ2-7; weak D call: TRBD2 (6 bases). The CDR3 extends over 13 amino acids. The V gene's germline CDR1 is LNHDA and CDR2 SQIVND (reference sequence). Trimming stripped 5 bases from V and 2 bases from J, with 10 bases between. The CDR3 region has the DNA TGTGCCAGTAGTCCCCGCGGGACCTACGAGCAGTACTTC. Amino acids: CASSPRGTYEQYF.

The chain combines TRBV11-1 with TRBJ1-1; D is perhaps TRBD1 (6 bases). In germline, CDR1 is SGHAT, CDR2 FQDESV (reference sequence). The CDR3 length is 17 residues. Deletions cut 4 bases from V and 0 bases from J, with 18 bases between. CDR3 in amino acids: CASSSDTPGQLNTEAFF. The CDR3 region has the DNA TGTGCCAGCAGCTCAGATACACCCGGACAGTTGAACACTGAAGCTTTCTTT.

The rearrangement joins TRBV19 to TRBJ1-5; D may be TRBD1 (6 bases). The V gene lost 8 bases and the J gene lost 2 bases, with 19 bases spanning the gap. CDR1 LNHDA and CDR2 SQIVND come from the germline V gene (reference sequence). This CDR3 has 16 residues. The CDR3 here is CASQLRGGGGNQPQHF. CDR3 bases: TGTGCCAGTCAACTCCGGGGGGGCGGCGGCAATCAGCCCCAGCATTTT.

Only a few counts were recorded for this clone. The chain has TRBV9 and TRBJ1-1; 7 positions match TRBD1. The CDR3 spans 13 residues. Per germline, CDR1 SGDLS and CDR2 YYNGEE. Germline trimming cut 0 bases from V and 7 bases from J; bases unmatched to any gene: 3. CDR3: CASSVDRGGEAFF. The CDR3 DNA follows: TGTGCCAGCAGCGTAGACAGGGGAGGTGAAGCTTTCTTT.

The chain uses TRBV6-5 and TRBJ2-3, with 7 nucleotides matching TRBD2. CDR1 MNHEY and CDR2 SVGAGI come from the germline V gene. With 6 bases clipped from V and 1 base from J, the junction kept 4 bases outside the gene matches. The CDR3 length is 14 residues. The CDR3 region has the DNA TGTGCCAGCAGCGGAAGCGGGGGCACAGATACGCAGTATTTT. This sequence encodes CASSGSGGTDTQYF.

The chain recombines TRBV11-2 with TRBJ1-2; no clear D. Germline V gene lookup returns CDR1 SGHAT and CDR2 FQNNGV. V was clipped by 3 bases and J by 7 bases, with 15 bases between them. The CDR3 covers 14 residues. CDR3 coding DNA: TGTGCCAGCAGCTTGATGACGGGAGGCTCTGGCTACACCTTC. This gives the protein CASSLMTGGSGYTF.

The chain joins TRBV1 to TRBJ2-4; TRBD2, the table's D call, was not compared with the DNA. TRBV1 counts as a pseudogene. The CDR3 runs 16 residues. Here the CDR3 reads CTSSQERGSEKNIQYF. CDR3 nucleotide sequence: TGCACCAGCAGCCAGGAGCGGGGGTCGGAAAAAAACATTCAGTACTTC.

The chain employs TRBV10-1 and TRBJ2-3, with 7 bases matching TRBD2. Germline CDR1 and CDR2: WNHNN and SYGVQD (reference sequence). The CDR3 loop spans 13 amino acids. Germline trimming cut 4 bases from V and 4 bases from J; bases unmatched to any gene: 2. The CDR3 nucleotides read TGCGCCAGCAGTGCCGGGGGGTCAGATACGCAGTATTTT. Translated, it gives CASSAGGSDTQYF.

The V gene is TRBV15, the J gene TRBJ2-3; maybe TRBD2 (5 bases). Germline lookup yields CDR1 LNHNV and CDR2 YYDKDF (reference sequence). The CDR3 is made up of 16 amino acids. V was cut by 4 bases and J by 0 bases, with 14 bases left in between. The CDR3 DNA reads TGTGCCACCAGCACCTCCCGACGGGGAAGCACAGATACGCAGTATTTT. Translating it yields CATSTSRRGSTDTQYF. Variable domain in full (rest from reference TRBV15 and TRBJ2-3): DAMVIQNPRYQVTQFGKPVTLSCSQTLNHNVMYWYQQKSSQAPKLLFHYYDKDFNNEADTPDNFQSRRPNTSFCFLDIRSPGLGDTAMYLCATSTSRRGSTDTQYFGPGTRLTVL.

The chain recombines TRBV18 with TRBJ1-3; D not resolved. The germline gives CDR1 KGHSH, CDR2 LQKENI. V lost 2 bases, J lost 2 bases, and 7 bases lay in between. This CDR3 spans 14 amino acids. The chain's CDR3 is CASSPGQTGNTIYF. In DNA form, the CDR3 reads TGTGCCAGCTCACCAGGGCAGACTGGAAACACCATATATTTT.

CDR3 sequence (DNA): TGTGCCAGCAGTGAAGAACAGGGTGGGACCTCCTACGAGCAGTACTTC. This sequence encodes CASSEEQGGTSYEQYF. This chain uses TRBV9 with TRBJ2-7; possible D gene TRBD1, 6 bases. From germline, CDR1 is SGDLS and CDR2 YYNGEE. Trimming left V 5 bases short and J 0 bases short, with 18 bases between. The CDR3 totals 16 residues.

In DNA form, the CDR3 reads TGTGCCAGCAGTGAATATACTTCGCGCGCAAACTATAATTCACCCCTCCACTTT. This encodes CASSEYTSRANYNSPLHF. This rearrangement joins TRBV25-1 to TRBJ1-6; D not resolved. The CDR3 extends over 18 amino acids. Germline loops: CDR1 MGHDK, CDR2 SYGVNS. Trimming pared 0 bases from V and 3 bases from J, leaving 15 bases between. Supplemented by reference TRBV25-1 and TRBJ1-6, the full variable domain reads EADIYQTPRYLVIGTGKKITLECSQTMGHDKMYWYQQDPGMELHLIHYSYGVNSTEKGDLSSESTVSRIRTEHFPLTLESARPSHTSQYLCASSEYTSRANYNSPLHFGNGTRLTVT.

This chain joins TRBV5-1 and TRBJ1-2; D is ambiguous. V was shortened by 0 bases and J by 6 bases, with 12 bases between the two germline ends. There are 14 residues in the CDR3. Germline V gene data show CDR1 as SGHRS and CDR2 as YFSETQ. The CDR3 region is CASSLGGLEDGYTF. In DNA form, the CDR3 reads TGCGCCAGCAGCTTGGGAGGGCTGGAAGATGGCTACACCTTC.

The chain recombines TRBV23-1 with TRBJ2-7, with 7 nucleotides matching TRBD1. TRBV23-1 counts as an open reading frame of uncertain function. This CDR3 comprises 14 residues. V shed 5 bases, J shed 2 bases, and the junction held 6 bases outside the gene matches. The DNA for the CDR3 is TGCGCCAGCAGTAACAGGGACAGAGCCTACGAGCAGTACTTC. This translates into CASSNRDRAYEQYF.

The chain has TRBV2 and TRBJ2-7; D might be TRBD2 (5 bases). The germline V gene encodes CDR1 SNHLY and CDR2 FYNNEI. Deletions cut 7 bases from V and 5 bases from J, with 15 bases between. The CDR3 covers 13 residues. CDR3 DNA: TGTGCCAGCACCAGGACGGTCGGGGACGAGCAGTACTTC. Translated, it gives CASTRTVGDEQYF.

The chain's CDR3 is CASRGGGVDLQETQYF. CDR3 nucleotides: TGTGCCAGCCGGGGGGGCGGGGTCGATCTCCAAGAGACCCAGTACTTC. V and J are TRBV21-1 and TRBJ2-5; TRBD2, the table's D call, lacks a check against the DNA. TRBV21-1 is annotated as a pseudogene. The CDR3 length is 16 residues.

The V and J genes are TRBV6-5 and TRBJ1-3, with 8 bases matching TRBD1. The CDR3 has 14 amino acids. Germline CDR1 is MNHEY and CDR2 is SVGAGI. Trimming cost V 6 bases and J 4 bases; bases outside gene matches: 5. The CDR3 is CASSARGPGNTIYF. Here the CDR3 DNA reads TGTGCCAGCAGCGCCAGGGGGCCGGGAAACACCATATATTTT.